This T cell receptor beta chain is from a study of shared clonotypes between healthy human individuals. The overall study: Donors were two women and a few men aged 18 to 49.

For every subset, genomic DNA was evenly distributed across several immunoSEQ plates. Sequencing was performed with immunoSEQ multiplex PCR; in TCRdb, only in-frame clones are kept and a portion is missing. The top ten clones hold over 10% of a sample with fewer than 650,000 clones, approximately 80% of them seen once. Trimming cost V 0 bases and J 5 bases, with 8 bases left between them. Germline V gene data show CDR1 as SGHRS and CDR2 as YFSETQ. The CDR3 covers 14 residues. Healthy HIV-negative adults with no recent acute infections or vaccinations were recruited as donors. With unsorted samples, genomic DNA was obtained from 89 million or so PBMCs.

The TCR sequence derives from a woman aged 40 to 50 in good health. Some clones in this sample may be carry-over from other donors' samples. This chain links TRBV5-1 with TRBJ2-2; D gene unclear. Sequenced: PBMCs. CDR3: CASSLDSRTGELFF. The CDR3 DNA reads TGCGCCAGCAGCTTGGACAGCCGAACCGGGGAGCTGTTTTTT.